This is a list of T cell receptor beta chains from one sample in a study of blood T cell repertoires in COVID-19. The assay was immunoSEQ multiplex PCR, and TCRdb's table has in-frame clones only and misses some. Found here are more than 100,000 clones, around 79% of them singletons; the top ten hold about 2.3%. Material: peripheral blood. The receptor set was obtained from a man in his 70s with acute or convalescent COVID-19. CDR3s include the opening cysteine and the closing phenylalanine or tryptophan. The order of the fields is clone size, J gene, D gene, V gene, CDR3 DNA, CDR3 protein. D genes are given only for firm matches. Rows give clone size only sometimes, using once, few, many, or a class for an expanded clone.

>once|TRBJ1-5|TRBD1|TRBV27
TGTGCCAGCAGTCGGACAGGGGGCCTGCAGCCCCAGCATTTT
CASSRTGGLQPQHF
>NA|TRBJ2-2|NA|TRBV4-1
TGCGCCAGCAGCCAAGACGGGTTCACCGGGGAGCTGTTTTTT
CASSQDGFTGELFF
>NA|TRBJ2-7|NA|TRBV9
TGTGCCAGCAGTTTCCGGGACAATAGTTTCGGGAATAACGAGCAGTACTTC
CASSFRDNSFGNNEQYF
>NA|TRBJ2-5|TRBD1|TRBV7-9
TGTGCCAGCAGCTTCGCACAGGGGTTTGGGGAGACCCAGTACTTC
CASSFAQGFGETQYF
>once|TRBJ1-1|NA|TRBV11-3
TGTGCCAGCAGCTTAGATTCAGGGGAGAACACTGAAGCTTTCTTT
CASSLDSGENTEAFF
>once|TRBJ1-1|NA|TRBV21-1
TGTGCCAGCAGCAAAGATGGGGGGGGCTTGAAGCACACTGAAGCTTTCTTT
CASSKDGGGLKHTEAFF
>NA|TRBJ2-1|NA|TRBV6-2/TRBV6-3
TGTGCCAGCAGTCCCCGGGCCCGGGGTGAGCAGTTCTTC
CASSPRARGEQFF
>NA|TRBJ1-4|TRBD1|TRBV7-2
TGTGCCAGCAGTGCCGGGACAGCTGATGAAAAACTGTTTTTT
CASSAGTADEKLFF
>NA|TRBJ2-7|TRBD2|TRBV7-2
TGTGCCAGCAGCTTAGATATAGCGGGGGGGATCTACGAGCAGTACTTC
CASSLDIAGGIYEQYF
>NA|TRBJ2-1|NA|TRBV5-6
TGTGCCAGCAGCTTTCTCAACAGCAATGAGCAGTTCTTC
CASSFLNSNEQFF
>NA|TRBJ1-1|NA|TRBV7-9
TGTGCCAGCAGCTTGGAGGGGAACACTGAAGCTTTCTTT
CASSLEGNTEAFF
>NA|TRBJ2-7|TRBD1|TRBV2
TGTGCCAGCAGTAACAGGGGGTACGAGCAGTACTTC
CASSNRGYEQYF
>once|TRBJ2-3|TRBD2|TRBV4-1
TGCGCCAGCAGCCTAAGACTAGCGGGGACAGATACGCAGTATTTT
CASSLRLAGTDTQYF
>NA|TRBJ1-6|NA|TRBV2
TGTGCCAGCAGTGAAATAGACAGTTGGAATTCACCCCTCCACTTT
CASSEIDSWNSPLHF
>once|TRBJ2-5|NA|TRBV6-2/TRBV6-3
TGTGCCAGCAGCCCCGGGACTGAGACCCAGTACTTC
CASSPGTETQYF
>NA|TRBJ1-1|NA|TRBV9
TGTGCCAGCAGGTCCGGTTTGGGGGCGGGGAACACTGAAGCTTTCTTT
CASRSGLGAGNTEAFF